Below are 3 T cell receptor beta chains sequenced from a single sample in a study of CD8 T cells in ankylosing spondylitis. General study results and limits: Roughly eight highly homologous variants formed a TCR beta motif that appeared characteristic of ankylosing spondylitis blood.

Their target antigens are unknown. TCRdb ran MiXCR on the 5' RACE reads and lists one entry per CDR3 protein. The sample consists of just under 550,000 distinct CDR3 sequences, roughly 13% of them appearing once. Sequencing input: blood, either unsorted or a sorted T cell fraction (not recorded which). These receptors all come from a male donor with ankylosing spondylitis.

This clonotype was detected a few times. The V call is TRBV7-9, the J call TRBJ1-1, with 7 positions matching TRBD1. The ends lost 8 bases at V and 1 base at J; junction bases unmatched: 7. Germline-derived CDR1 and CDR2 are SEHNR and FQNEAQ (reference sequence). The length of the CDR3 is 14 residues. The CDR3 reads CASSDRAKNTEAFF. The DNA for the CDR3 is TGTGCCAGCTCCGACAGGGCAAAGAACACTGAAGCTTTCTTT.

The CDR3 sequence is CASSQMGTYNEQFF. The CDR3 DNA reads TGTGCCAGCAGCCAAATGGGGACCTACAATGAGCAGTTCTTC. The chain links TRBV3-1 to TRBJ2-1; D is unresolved. V gave up 2 bases and J gave up 2 bases, with 7 bases separating them. Germline V gives CDR1 LGHDT, CDR2 YNNKEL (reference sequence). The CDR3 sequence is 14 residues long.

J is TRBJ2-2 and V is TRBV5-1, with 7 bases identical to TRBD2. CDR1 and CDR2 from the germline V gene are SGHRS and YFSETQ. The V and J ends lost 1 base and 0 bases, in that order; junction bases with no gene match: 6. The CDR3 totals 17 residues. The CDR3 nucleotides read TGCGCCAGCAGCTTGAACGTCGGACTAGCGAACACCGGGGAGCTGTTTTTT. Residues: CASSLNVGLANTGELFF.